The clone carrying this T cell receptor beta chain was seen a single time. V was shortened by 3 bases and J by 5 bases, with 7 bases between the two germline ends. The germline CDR1 and CDR2 sequences are DFQATT and SNEGSKA (reference sequence). This CDR3 is built from 11 residues. In the authors' methods: Nucleated cell number was recorded as an estimate derived from reference gene primer amplification. Here immunoSEQ multiplex PCR was the method, and the copy in TCRdb shows in-frame clones only, minus some. V and J calls and clone size are given by that table; D and trimming were obtained from the DNA. The sample contains tens of thousands of clones, approximately 91% of which appear only once. This entry is derived from a study of blood T cell repertoires in COVID-19. Across the whole study: Material from acute and convalescent COVID-19 was sourced from the United States, Italy and Spain.

The chain combines TRBV20-1 with TRBJ1-2; no reliable D call. The specimen was peripheral blood. The source is a man between 45 and 60 years old with active COVID-19. Here the CDR3 DNA reads TGCAGTGCTAGCAGCGGATATGGCTACACCTTC. Translating it yields CSASSGYGYTF.